This is a list of T cell receptor beta chains from one sample in a study of T cell changes during pregnancy in multiple sclerosis. Here immunoSEQ multiplex PCR was the method, and the copy in TCRdb shows in-frame clones only, minus some. Altogether 70,000 to 95,000 clones are present, almost 95% being singletons, with the ten largest covering approximately 2.2%. The sequencing here drew on peripheral blood, taken in the third trimester of pregnancy. The receptors were gathered from a female donor with multiple sclerosis, enrolled in a pregnancy study. Both conserved end residues are part of each CDR3. Fields, in order: J gene, V gene, clone size, D gene, CDR3 DNA, CDR3 protein. The D gene is left open where the match is weak. Size values are once, few and many counts, or a class for expanded clones, and some rows have none.

j_call: TRBJ2-3; v_call: TRBV7-9; clone_size: -; d_call: -; cdr3_nt: TGTGCCAGCAGCTTAGGTTACAGCGGCGCAGATACGCAGTATTTT; cdr3_aa: CASSLGYSGADTQYF
j_call: TRBJ1-1; v_call: TRBV11-3; clone_size: -; d_call: TRBD1; cdr3_nt: TGTGCCAGCAGCGCAGGGGGCAGGGCTGAAGCTTTCTTT; cdr3_aa: CASSAGGRAEAFF
j_call: TRBJ2-1; v_call: TRBV20-1; clone_size: -; d_call: -; cdr3_nt: TGCAGTGCTGGCACGACGCGGGAGCAGTTCTTC; cdr3_aa: CSAGTTREQFF
j_call: TRBJ2-5; v_call: TRBV2; clone_size: -; d_call: TRBD2; cdr3_nt: TGTGCCAGCAGTGAAGGACTAGCGGTGGGGGAGACCCAGTACTTC; cdr3_aa: CASSEGLAVGETQYF
j_call: TRBJ1-2; v_call: TRBV2; clone_size: -; d_call: -; cdr3_nt: TGTGCCAGCAGTGAAGTACAAGTAGCTTTCTATGGCTACACCTTC; cdr3_aa: CASSEVQVAFYGYTF
j_call: TRBJ2-1; v_call: TRBV5-1; clone_size: -; d_call: TRBD2; cdr3_nt: TGCGCCAGCAGCTTGATCGGGACTAGCGGGAGCTTCGGCAATGAGCAGTTCTTC; cdr3_aa: CASSLIGTSGSFGNEQFF
j_call: TRBJ2-2; v_call: TRBV4-3; clone_size: -; d_call: -; cdr3_nt: TGCGCCAGCAGCCAAGAGGAGGGAACCGGGGAGCTGTTTTTT; cdr3_aa: CASSQEEGTGELFF
j_call: TRBJ2-1; v_call: TRBV15; clone_size: once; d_call: TRBD2; cdr3_nt: TGTGCCACCAGGTACGAGGCTAGCGGAGGTAACAATGAGCAGTTCTTC; cdr3_aa: CATRYEASGGNNEQFF
j_call: TRBJ2-4; v_call: TRBV19; clone_size: -; d_call: -; cdr3_nt: TGTGCCAGTAGTACCGAGACCCCAGGGGAAGCCAAAAACATTCAGTACTTC; cdr3_aa: CASSTETPGEAKNIQYF
j_call: TRBJ2-3; v_call: TRBV19; clone_size: -; d_call: TRBD2; cdr3_nt: TGTGCCAGTAGTATAGTCGCTAGCGGGAGTAGTAGAGATACGCAGTATTTT; cdr3_aa: CASSIVASGSSRDTQYF
j_call: TRBJ2-1; v_call: TRBV28; clone_size: -; d_call: -; cdr3_nt: TGTGCCAGCAGTTCCTCCGGGGACATTAATGAGCAGTTCTTC; cdr3_aa: CASSSSGDINEQFF
j_call: TRBJ2-4; v_call: TRBV28; clone_size: once; d_call: TRBD1; cdr3_nt: TGTGCCAGCAGCCCCTTCTCCGGGACAGAAAGGTCCATTCAGTACTTC; cdr3_aa: CASSPFSGTERSIQYF
j_call: TRBJ2-7; v_call: TRBV28; clone_size: -; d_call: -; cdr3_nt: TGTGCCAGCAGCCCTGGGGGGTTCCACGAGCAGTACTTC; cdr3_aa: CASSPGGFHEQYF
j_call: TRBJ2-2; v_call: TRBV5-1; clone_size: -; d_call: -; cdr3_nt: TGCGCCAGCAGCTTCAGTGCAGGGCTTCCCGGGGAGCTGTTTTTT; cdr3_aa: CASSFSAGLPGELFF
j_call: TRBJ1-4; v_call: TRBV28; clone_size: -; d_call: -; cdr3_nt: TGTGCCAGCAGTCCGGGACTGCCAAATGAAAAACTGTTTTTT; cdr3_aa: CASSPGLPNEKLFF
j_call: TRBJ2-7; v_call: TRBV4-2; clone_size: -; d_call: TRBD2; cdr3_nt: TGTGCCAGCAGCCTTGGGGGTAGCGGGAGGGTTGAGCAGTACTTC; cdr3_aa: CASSLGGSGRVEQYF
j_call: TRBJ2-3; v_call: TRBV28; clone_size: -; d_call: TRBD1; cdr3_nt: TGTGCCAGCAGTCCCCCTGGGACAGGGGTCGGGGATACGCAGTATTTT; cdr3_aa: CASSPPGTGVGDTQYF
j_call: TRBJ1-4; v_call: TRBV2; clone_size: -; d_call: -; cdr3_nt: TGTGCCAGCAGTTCGGGGATTGATGAAAAACTGTTTTTT; cdr3_aa: CASSSGIDEKLFF
j_call: TRBJ2-7; v_call: TRBV2; clone_size: once; d_call: TRBD2; cdr3_nt: TGTGCCAGCAGTAGACTAGCGGGAGGGCTCCAAGGCTACGAGCAGTACTTC; cdr3_aa: CASSRLAGGLQGYEQYF
j_call: TRBJ2-7; v_call: TRBV19; clone_size: once; d_call: -; cdr3_nt: TGTGCCAGCGGGTATACTACCTCCTACGAGCAGTACTTC; cdr3_aa: CASGYTTSYEQYF
j_call: TRBJ2-3; v_call: TRBV6-1; clone_size: -; d_call: TRBD2; cdr3_nt: TGTGCCAGCAGTGGCAGCGGGAGAAGGACAGATACGCAGTATTTT; cdr3_aa: CASSGSGRRTDTQYF
j_call: TRBJ2-2; v_call: TRBV19; clone_size: -; d_call: -; cdr3_nt: TGTGCCAGTAGCAGGGGACTAACGAACACCGGGGAGCTGTTTTTT; cdr3_aa: CASSRGLTNTGELFF
j_call: TRBJ2-7; v_call: TRBV4-3; clone_size: -; d_call: TRBD1; cdr3_nt: TGCGCCAGCAGCCAAGCCGGGACAGGGGCCTACGAGCAGTACTTC; cdr3_aa: CASSQAGTGAYEQYF
j_call: TRBJ2-5; v_call: TRBV7-6; clone_size: few; d_call: TRBD2; cdr3_nt: TGTGCCAGCAGTTCCTCGGCGGGAGCCGAATGGGAGACCCAGTACTTC; cdr3_aa: CASSSSAGAEWETQYF
j_call: TRBJ2-1; v_call: TRBV27; clone_size: -; d_call: -; cdr3_nt: TGTGCCAGCGGCTCTCGGACAACTCAGTTCTTC; cdr3_aa: CASGSRTTQFF
j_call: TRBJ2-1; v_call: TRBV11-3; clone_size: -; d_call: TRBD2; cdr3_nt: TGTGCCAGCAGCTCAGGGACTAGCGGTTCCTACAATGAGCAGTTCTTC; cdr3_aa: CASSSGTSGSYNEQFF
j_call: TRBJ2-1; v_call: TRBV5-4; clone_size: -; d_call: TRBD2; cdr3_nt: TGTGCCAGCAGCTTCGGACCTCCTGGCGGGAGCCATCTTGAGCAGTTCTTC; cdr3_aa: CASSFGPPGGSHLEQFF
j_call: TRBJ2-7; v_call: TRBV30; clone_size: -; d_call: TRBD2; cdr3_nt: TGTGCCTGGAGTGCGGGAGGATCCTACGAGCAGTACTTC; cdr3_aa: CAWSAGGSYEQYF
j_call: TRBJ2-1; v_call: TRBV19; clone_size: -; d_call: -; cdr3_nt: TGTGCCAGTAGTTCCCCTCGGGGGTTCGGATCGGGTGAGCAGTTCTTC; cdr3_aa: CASSSPRGFGSGEQFF
j_call: TRBJ2-7; v_call: TRBV9; clone_size: -; d_call: TRBD1; cdr3_nt: TGTGCCAGCAGCGTTAGCCCCGGGACAGCCTACGAGCAGTACTTC; cdr3_aa: CASSVSPGTAYEQYF
j_call: TRBJ2-7; v_call: TRBV5-1; clone_size: -; d_call: TRBD2; cdr3_nt: TGCGCCAGCAGCTTGGCCCCTTCAACTAGCGGCTACGAGCAGTACTTC; cdr3_aa: CASSLAPSTSGYEQYF
j_call: TRBJ2-5; v_call: TRBV7-6; clone_size: -; d_call: TRBD1; cdr3_nt: TGTGCGGGATCCGAAGCGCAATCAGGGGGAGAGACCCAGTACTTC; cdr3_aa: CAGSEAQSGGETQYF
j_call: TRBJ1-5; v_call: TRBV6-5; clone_size: few; d_call: TRBD1; cdr3_nt: TGTGCCAGCAGTACGACAGGGTATAGCAATCAGCCCCAGCATTTT; cdr3_aa: CASSTTGYSNQPQHF
j_call: TRBJ1-2; v_call: TRBV28; clone_size: once; d_call: TRBD1; cdr3_nt: TGTGCCAGCAGCCTAGGGGACAGGACCCTCTATGGCTACACCTTC; cdr3_aa: CASSLGDRTLYGYTF
j_call: TRBJ1-1; v_call: TRBV2; clone_size: -; d_call: TRBD1; cdr3_nt: TGTGCCAGCAGGGGACAGGGGAACACTGAAGCTTTCTTT; cdr3_aa: CASRGQGNTEAFF
j_call: TRBJ2-2; v_call: TRBV4-1; clone_size: -; d_call: TRBD2; cdr3_nt: TGCGCCAGCAGCCAATTGCCCGGGACTAGCATCACCGGGGAGCTGTTTTTT; cdr3_aa: CASSQLPGTSITGELFF
j_call: TRBJ2-1; v_call: TRBV15; clone_size: once; d_call: TRBD2; cdr3_nt: TGTGCCACCAGCAGAGATTATCTAGCGGGAAGAAATGAGCAGTTCTTC; cdr3_aa: CATSRDYLAGRNEQFF
j_call: TRBJ1-2; v_call: TRBV30; clone_size: -; d_call: TRBD1; cdr3_nt: TGTGCCTACACGCCGGGACAGGGGGCTAACTATGGCTACACCTTC; cdr3_aa: CAYTPGQGANYGYTF
j_call: TRBJ2-1; v_call: TRBV28; clone_size: -; d_call: TRBD2; cdr3_nt: TGTGCCAGCAGTGTTATCACACTAGCGGGCACCTACAATGAGCAGTTCTTC; cdr3_aa: CASSVITLAGTYNEQFF
j_call: TRBJ2-7; v_call: TRBV7-9; clone_size: -; d_call: TRBD2; cdr3_nt: TGTGCCAGCAGCTTAGCCGCACTAGCGGGGATCTACGAGCAGTACTTC; cdr3_aa: CASSLAALAGIYEQYF
j_call: TRBJ2-1; v_call: TRBV5-1; clone_size: -; d_call: -; cdr3_nt: TGCGCCAGCAGCTTTAGGGGTACGATGTACAATGAGCAGTTCTTC; cdr3_aa: CASSFRGTMYNEQFF
j_call: TRBJ2-5; v_call: TRBV6-5; clone_size: -; d_call: TRBD1; cdr3_nt: TGTGCCAGCAGTTACCTGGGACAGGGGGCGGGAGAGACCCAGTACTTC; cdr3_aa: CASSYLGQGAGETQYF
j_call: TRBJ2-1; v_call: TRBV7-6; clone_size: -; d_call: TRBD2; cdr3_nt: TGTGCCAGCAGCTTAGCTCTCGGGAGGGCGTACAATGAGCAGTTCTTC; cdr3_aa: CASSLALGRAYNEQFF
j_call: TRBJ2-5; v_call: TRBV14; clone_size: few; d_call: TRBD2; cdr3_nt: TGTGCCAGCAGCCTGGGAGGGCTCCAAGAGACCCAGTACTTC; cdr3_aa: CASSLGGLQETQYF
j_call: TRBJ2-3; v_call: TRBV5-1; clone_size: -; d_call: TRBD2; cdr3_nt: TGCGCCAGCAGCGCCGGACTAGCGGAGAGCACAGATACGCAGTATTTT; cdr3_aa: CASSAGLAESTDTQYF
j_call: TRBJ2-1; v_call: TRBV7-8; clone_size: -; d_call: TRBD2; cdr3_nt: TGTGCCAGCAGCTTCCCCCGTAGCGGGCCGGGTGAGCAGTTCTTC; cdr3_aa: CASSFPRSGPGEQFF
j_call: TRBJ2-1; v_call: TRBV5-4; clone_size: -; d_call: TRBD1; cdr3_nt: TGTGCCAGCAGCTTGGGTTCGGGACAGTACAATGAGCAGTTCTTC; cdr3_aa: CASSLGSGQYNEQFF